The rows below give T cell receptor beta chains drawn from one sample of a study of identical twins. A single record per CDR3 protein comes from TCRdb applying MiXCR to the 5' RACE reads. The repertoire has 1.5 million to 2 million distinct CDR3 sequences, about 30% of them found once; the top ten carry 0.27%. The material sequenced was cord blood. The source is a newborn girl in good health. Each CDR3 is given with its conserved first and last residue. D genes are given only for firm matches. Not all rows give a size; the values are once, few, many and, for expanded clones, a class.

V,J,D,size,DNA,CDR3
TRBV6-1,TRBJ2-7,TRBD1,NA,TGTGCCAGCACCCTGACAGGGCCTCTCTACGAGCAGTACTTC,CASTLTGPLYEQYF
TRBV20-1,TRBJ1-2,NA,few,TGCAGTGCTAGGCAGGGATCCCTTTTCTATGGCTACACCTTC,CSARQGSLFYGYTF
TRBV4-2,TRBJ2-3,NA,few,TGTGCCAGCAGCCAAGCCCCCAGCGGCATAGGCACAGATACGCAGTATTTT,CASSQAPSGIGTDTQYF
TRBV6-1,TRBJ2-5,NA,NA,TGTGCCAGCAGTGAAGCGAGAAGGACAGTTCACCAAGAGACCCAGTACTTC,CASSEARRTVHQETQYF
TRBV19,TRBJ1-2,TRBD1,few,TGTGCCAGTAGGATGCGGGGACAGTGGGAATCCTTCTATGGCTACACCTTC,CASRMRGQWESFYGYTF
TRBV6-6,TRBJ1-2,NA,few,TGTGCCAGCAGTTACTCGGATATTGGCTACACCTTC,CASSYSDIGYTF
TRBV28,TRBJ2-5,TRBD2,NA,TGTGCCAGCAGTAAACTAGCGGGAGGGCCTATGGACAATGAGCAGTACTTC,CASSKLAGGPMDNEQYF
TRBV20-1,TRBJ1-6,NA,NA,TGCAGCGCGACTCCCGGGGGTAATTCACCCCTCCACTTT,CSATPGGNSPLHF
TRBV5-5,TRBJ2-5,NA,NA,TGTGCCAGCAGCTCCAACCCGGGGGCCCAACACCAAGAGACCCAGTACTTC,CASSSNPGAQHQETQYF
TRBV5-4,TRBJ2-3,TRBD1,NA,TGTGCCAGCAGCAAACCGGGACAGGGGAAAGATACGCAGTATTTT,CASSKPGQGKDTQYF
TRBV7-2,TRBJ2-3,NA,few,TGTGCCAGCAGCTTAACCCGGGACCCTTCCACAGATACGCAGTATTTT,CASSLTRDPSTDTQYF
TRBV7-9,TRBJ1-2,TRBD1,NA,TGTGCCAGCAGCCCAAGCCGGACAGGGAACGGCTACACCTTC,CASSPSRTGNGYTF
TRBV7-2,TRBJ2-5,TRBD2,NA,TGTGCCAGCAGCTTAGCTACCAGCGGGGGGGGACAAGAGACCCAGTACTTC,CASSLATSGGGQETQYF
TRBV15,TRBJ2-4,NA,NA,TGTGCCACCAGCAGAGGGTCCAGCGAAAACATTCAGTACTTC,CATSRGSSENIQYF
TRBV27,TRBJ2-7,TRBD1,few,TGTGCCAGCACCACGACAGGGAAACACGAGCAGTACTTC,CASTTTGKHEQYF
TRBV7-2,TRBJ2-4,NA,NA,TGTGCCAGCAGCGAAACAGGGGGGGAAAACATTCAGTACTTC,CASSETGGENIQYF
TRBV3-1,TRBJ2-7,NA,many,TGTGCCAGCAGCCGGGACAATTGGAACGAGCAGTACTTC,CASSRDNWNEQYF
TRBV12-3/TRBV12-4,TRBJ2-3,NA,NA,TGTGCCAGCACCCCGGGGTGGCAGCGGTACACAGATACGCAGTATTTT,CASTPGWQRYTDTQYF
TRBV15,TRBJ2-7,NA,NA,TGTGCCACCAGCAGACCTTTGGACGAGCAGTACTTC,CATSRPLDEQYF
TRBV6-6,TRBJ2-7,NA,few,TGTGCCAGCAGGGGAACAGGAGAAGCCTACGAGCAGTACTTC,CASRGTGEAYEQYF
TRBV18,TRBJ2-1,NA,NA,TGTGCCAGCTCCCCACAAGTCAGGGCCGATGAGCGGTTCTTC,CASSPQVRADERFF
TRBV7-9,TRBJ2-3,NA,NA,TGTGCCAGCAGCCTTAAAGGGGCCGGAGAAGATACGCAGTATTTT,CASSLKGAGEDTQYF
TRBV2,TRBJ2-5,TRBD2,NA,TGTGCCAGCAGTGGGTCTTCGGGGGGAACACAAGAGACCCAGTACTTC,CASSGSSGGTQETQYF
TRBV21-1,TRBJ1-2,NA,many,TGTGCCAGCAGCAAAAAAAACGATCAGGGACCCTATGGCTACACCTTC,CASSKKNDQGPYGYTF
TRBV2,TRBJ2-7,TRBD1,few,TGTGCCAGCAGGACGGGACAGTCCTACGAGCAGTACTTC,CASRTGQSYEQYF
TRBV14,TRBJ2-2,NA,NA,TGTGCCAGCAGCCAAGTTAAAACCAACACCGGGGAGCTGTTTTTT,CASSQVKTNTGELFF
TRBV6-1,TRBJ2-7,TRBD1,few,TGTGCCAGCAGTGAAGAGACAGGGTTAGGCGAGCAGTACTTC,CASSEETGLGEQYF
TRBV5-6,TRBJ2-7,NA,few,TGTGCCAGCAGCTTGGATGGACCCATTATCTATGAGCAGTACTTC,CASSLDGPIIYEQYF
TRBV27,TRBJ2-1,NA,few,TGTGCCAGCAGTTCCGAGCGACTTCCAAAGGCTGAGCAGTTCTTC,CASSSERLPKAEQFF
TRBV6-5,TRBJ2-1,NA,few,TGTGCCAGCAGTTACTCGGAGGGGGGGTACAATGAGCAGTTCTTC,CASSYSEGGYNEQFF
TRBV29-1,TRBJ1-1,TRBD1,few,TGCAGCGTTGAAGAAAGTACAGGGGGCACTGAAGCTTTCTTT,CSVEESTGGTEAFF
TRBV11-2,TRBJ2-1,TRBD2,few,TGTGCCAGCAGCTCCAGACTAGCGAGGGTCGATGAGCAGTTCTTC,CASSSRLARVDEQFF
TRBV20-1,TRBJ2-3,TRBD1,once,TGCAGTGCCAGCTCAGGGGGCCTACCAGATACGCAGTATTTT,CSASSGGLPDTQYF
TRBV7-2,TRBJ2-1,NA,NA,TGTGCCAGCAGCTTTCTGGCGCGGGTGAATGAGCAGTTCTTC,CASSFLARVNEQFF
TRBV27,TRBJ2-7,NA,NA,TGTGCCAGCAGTCGGAGGGCTTGGTACGAGCAGTACTTC,CASSRRAWYEQYF
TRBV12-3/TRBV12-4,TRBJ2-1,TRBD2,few,TGTGCCAGCAGGCCTAGCGGGAGTAGTAATGAGCAGTTCTTC,CASRPSGSSNEQFF
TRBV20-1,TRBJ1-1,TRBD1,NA,TGCAGTGCTCGCCCATTAAGACAGGGGGTCACTGAAGCTTTCTTT,CSARPLRQGVTEAFF
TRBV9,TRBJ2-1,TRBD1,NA,TGTGCCAGCAGCTTACAGGGGGTTGAGCAGTTCTTC,CASSLQGVEQFF
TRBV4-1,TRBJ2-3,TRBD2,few,TGCGCCAGCAGCGTAGTCATAGCGGGAATCAGCACAGATACGCAGTATTTT,CASSVVIAGISTDTQYF
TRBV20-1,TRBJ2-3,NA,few,TGCAGTGCTGGCCGCGGCACGATCCGGGATACGCAGTATTTT,CSAGRGTIRDTQYF
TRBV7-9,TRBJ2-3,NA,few,TGTGCCAGCAGCTGGCCGAGTTTCAGCACAGATACGCAGTATTTT,CASSWPSFSTDTQYF
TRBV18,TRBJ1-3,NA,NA,TGTGCCAGCTCACCATGGGCCAGGGGCTCTGGAAACACCATATATTTT,CASSPWARGSGNTIYF
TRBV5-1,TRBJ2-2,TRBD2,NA,TGCGCCAGCAGCAAAACTAGCGGGGTTAACACCGGGGAGCTGTTTTTT,CASSKTSGVNTGELFF
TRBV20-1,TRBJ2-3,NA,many,TGCAGTGCTAGAGATCGGTCCCTGTATACGCAGTATTTT,CSARDRSLYTQYF
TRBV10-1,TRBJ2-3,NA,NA,TGCGCCAGCAGTGAGTCGCCGGTGGGGTTCAGTGATACGCAGTATTTT,CASSESPVGFSDTQYF
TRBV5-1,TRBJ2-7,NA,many,TGCGCCAGCAGTACAAACGACTACGAGCAGTACTTC,CASSTNDYEQYF
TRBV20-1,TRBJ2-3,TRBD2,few,TGCAGTGCTCGGACTAGCGGGGGTACAACGTCCACAGATACGCAGTATTTT,CSARTSGGTTSTDTQYF
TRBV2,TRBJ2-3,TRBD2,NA,TGTGCCAGCCCTGGGACTAGCGGGAGTCGGACAGATACGCAGTATTTT,CASPGTSGSRTDTQYF
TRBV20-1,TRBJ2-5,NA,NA,TGCAGTGCTTTTGGACCGTCTTGGGAGACCCAGTACTTC,CSAFGPSWETQYF
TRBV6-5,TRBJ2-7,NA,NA,TGTGCCAGCAGCAGGGGGGGACTCACCTACGAGCATTACTTC,CASSRGGLTYEHYF
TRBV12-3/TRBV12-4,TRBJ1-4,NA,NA,TGTGCCAGCAGTCCCCTCCGCCCAACGACAGCTCCAAAACTGTTTTTT,CASSPLRPTTAPKLFF
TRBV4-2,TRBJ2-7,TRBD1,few,TGTGCCAGCAGCCAAGATAAAGGAGACAGGGGAAACGAGCAGTACTTC,CASSQDKGDRGNEQYF
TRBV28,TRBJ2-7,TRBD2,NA,TGTGCCAGCAAAACTAGCGGGAGGGACGAGCAGTACTTC,CASKTSGRDEQYF
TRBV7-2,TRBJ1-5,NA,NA,TGTGCCAGCAGCTGGAAGAGGTCAGGGACGGGCAATCAGCCCCAGCATTTT,CASSWKRSGTGNQPQHF
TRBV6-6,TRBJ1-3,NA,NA,TGTGCCAGCAGTTTCCGACTTCACTCTGGAAACACCATATATTTT,CASSFRLHSGNTIYF
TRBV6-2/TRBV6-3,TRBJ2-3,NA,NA,TGTGCCAGCAGTTCATTTCGCGGGGCGGATCCCGATACGCAGTATTTT,CASSSFRGADPDTQYF
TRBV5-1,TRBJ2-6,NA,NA,TGCGCCAGCAGCAACCCTGCGGGGTCTGGGGCCAACGTCCTGACTTTC,CASSNPAGSGANVLTF